This T cell receptor (beta chain) appears in the sequencing data of a study of long-term antiretroviral therapy in people with HIV (dated by TCRdb to between 2021 and 2024). Study-level background: The earliest samples were collected about a decade before the 2015 WHO recommendation for immediate ART, when ART was typically delayed until CD4 counts fell. Test extractions of a monoclonal T-cell line alongside 33 polyclonal samples showed no cross-contamination during QIAcube processing. About 35% of the 30 participants with HIV were female. From some 28 adults with confirmed HIV infection, the cohort provided some 200 cryopreserved PBMC samples, gathered serially across a mean of approximately six years (range 1-12). Whether ART initiation and durable HIV suppression were associated with changes in peripheral blood TRB repertoire composition and diversity was tested in a retrospective serial study. On the study overall, not on this receptor specifically: Inferences about post-ART repertoire changes were limited because no data were available on ART adherence, viral resistance or therapy changes. Compared with controls, HIV repertoires had narrower CDR3 length ranges, and the network structure pointed to an antigen-experienced repertoire that shifted only slightly toward naive after ART. The samples were dated from 2004 to 2017, and the ART regimens that were used may be less effective than current ART regimens. Because PBMC availability was limited, only the TCR beta chain was sequenced, with no alpha chain pairing. At every time point, the repertoire was dominated by expanded TRB clones first identified before ART initiation, although this dominance fluctuated and, in many PLHIV, declined after ART. Unsorted PBMC were profiled instead of sorted CD4+ and CD8+ T cells because pre-ART samples had limited cell numbers. Starting ART was linked to a significant rise in TRB diversity, yet even after long-term ART the diversity remained significantly lower than in transplant donor controls.

Participants were included only if at least one PBMC sample before ART initiation and at least two post-ART samples were available. Treatment was received in the United States of America by all participants with HIV. Cryopreserved samples of 1-10 million PBMC were thawed and washed before DNA extraction. At the time of the earliest PBMC sample, participants with HIV were aged between about 20 and 54 years. Per participant, PBMC samples came from 1-4 timepoints prior to ART initiation and 2-8 timepoints following ART initiation, for a median of 7 samples. For every participant, serial HIV viral load, CD4+ T-cell count, ART history and demographic data were obtained. Genomic DNA was extracted from unsorted PBMC with a Qiagen kit on a QIAcube, processed in batches of 12 samples. The immunoSEQ hsTCRB v3.0 assay was used at survey level resolution to sequence the TRB variable region. TRB sequencing targeted a depth of about 40,000-55,000 T-cell genomes per sample. Pooled TRB libraries were sequenced on an Illumina MiSeq with a v3 150-cycle kit. In the original analysis: Repertoire analysis was performed in R inside a reproducible Nextflow workflow that covered QC, data transformation and analysis. LymphoSeq2, an R package for AIRR-Seq data exploration, was used to implement custom analyses. After excluding a handful of samples that yielded fewer than 5000 total TRB sequences, 188 HIV repertoires remained for analysis. Among the approximately 200 retained HIV repertoires, about 60 were collected before ART initiation and over 120 were collected after ART initiation. Repertoires were downsampled to 5000 TRB nucleotide sequences, and summary statistics were averaged over 100 downsampling iterations. Only TRB sequences with CDR3 regions of at least seven amino acids were retained for analysis. A Shannon entropy-derived clonality score and the Gini coefficient were used to measure diversity. In the repertoire networks, any two of the top 5000 CDR3 amino acid sequences were connected whenever the two sequences differed by an edit distance of one. Antigen specificity groups and MHC restriction were predicted for TRB CDR3 amino acid sequences with GLIPH2. CDR3 amino acid sequences were matched against VDJdb and McPAS-TCR to flag known CMV, EBV, HIV or tissue antigen associations. Pre-ART, post-ART and control groups were compared with Wilcoxon signed-rank tests and Holm-Bonferroni correction. TCRdb took this table from immuneACCESS and kept in-frame rearrangements with V and J called. Such tables lack part of the clones; where checked against another copy, unresolved V genes explain under half of the gap, and the rest is unexplained. The DNA gave D and trimming, while V, J and clone size come from that table. Counted in this sample were 25,000 to 30,000 clones; roughly four fifths of them appeared once. The top ten hold 9.5% to 12% of the sample.

The germline V gene specifies MDHEN as CDR1 and SYDVKM as CDR2. There are 14 amino acids in the CDR3, from cysteine to phenylalanine inclusive. The only DNA kept is the CDR3, 42 bases in frame from the first base. Trimming removed 3 bases from V and 3 bases from J, leaving 12 bases between the germline ends. This clone is identified as medium-sized (0.01 to 0.1%). The antigen it binds to is not known. No base quality information exists; no much larger clone differs at one position. This TCR derives from a man between 18 and 35 years old with HIV. The chain employs TRBV28 and TRBJ2-7; no D segment can be confidently identified. This sample comprised unsorted PBMCs, obtained 0.8 years before starting antiretroviral therapy. The encoded CDR3 is CASSLGGSHYEQYF. The sequenced DNA: TGTGCCAGCAGTTTGGGCGGCAGCCACTACGAGCAGTACTTC.